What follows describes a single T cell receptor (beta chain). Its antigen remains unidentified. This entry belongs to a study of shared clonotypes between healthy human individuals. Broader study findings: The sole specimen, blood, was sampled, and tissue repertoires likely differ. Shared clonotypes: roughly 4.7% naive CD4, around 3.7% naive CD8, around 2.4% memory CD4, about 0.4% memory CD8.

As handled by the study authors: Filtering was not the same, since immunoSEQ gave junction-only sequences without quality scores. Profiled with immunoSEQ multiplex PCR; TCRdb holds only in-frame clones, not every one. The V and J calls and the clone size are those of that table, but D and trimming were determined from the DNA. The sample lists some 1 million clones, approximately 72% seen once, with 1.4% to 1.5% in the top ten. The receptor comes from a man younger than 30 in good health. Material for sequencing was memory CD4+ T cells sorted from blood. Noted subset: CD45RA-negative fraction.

This CDR3 is CASSPHEGSKTEAFF. Written as DNA, the CDR3 is TGTGCCAGCTCACCGCATGAGGGTAGCAAGACTGAAGCTTTCTTT. The chain employs TRBV18 and TRBJ1-1; D is uncertain. The germline V and J ends were trimmed by 3 bases and 5 bases, with 16 bases remaining between them. Germline CDR1 is KGHSH and CDR2 is LQKENI. This CDR3 has 15 amino acids.